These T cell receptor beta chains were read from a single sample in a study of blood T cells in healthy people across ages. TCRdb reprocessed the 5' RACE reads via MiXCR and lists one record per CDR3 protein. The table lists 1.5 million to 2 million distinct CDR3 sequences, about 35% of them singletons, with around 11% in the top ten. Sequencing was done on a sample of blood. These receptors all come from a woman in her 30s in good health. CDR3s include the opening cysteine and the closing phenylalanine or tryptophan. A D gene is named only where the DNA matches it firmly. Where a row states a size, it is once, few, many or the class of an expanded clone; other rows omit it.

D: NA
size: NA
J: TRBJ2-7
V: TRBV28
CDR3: CASSLLGVSYEQYF
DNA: TGTGCCAGCAGTTTACTTGGGGTCTCCTACGAGCAGTACTTC

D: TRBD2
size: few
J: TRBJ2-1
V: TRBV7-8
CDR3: CASSLAVAGESYNEQFF
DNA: TGTGCCAGCAGCTTAGCGGTAGCGGGAGAGTCCTACAATGAGCAGTTCTTC

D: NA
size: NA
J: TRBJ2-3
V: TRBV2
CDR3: CASSSTGVFTDTQYF
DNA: TGTGCCAGCAGTTCAACGGGGGTTTTCACAGATACGCAGTATTTT

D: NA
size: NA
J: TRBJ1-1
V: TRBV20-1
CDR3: CSARDLRRNTEAFF
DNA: TGCAGTGCTAGAGATCTCCGGAGGAACACTGAAGCTTTCTTT

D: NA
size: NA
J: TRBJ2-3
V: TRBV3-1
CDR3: CASSQGIGTSRTDTQYF
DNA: TGTGCCAGCAGCCAAGGGATCGGGACTTCCCGGACAGATACGCAGTATTTT

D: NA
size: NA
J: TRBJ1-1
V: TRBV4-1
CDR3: CASSQDPPRVMNTEAFF
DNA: TGCGCCAGCAGTCAAGATCCCCCCAGAGTTATGAACACTGAAGCTTTCTTT

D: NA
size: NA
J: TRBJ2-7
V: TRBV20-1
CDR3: CSASGEREGFF
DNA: TGCAGTGCTAGTGGGGAGCGCGAGGGTTTCTTC

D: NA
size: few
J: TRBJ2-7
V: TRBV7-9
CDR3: CASSAYRASEQYF
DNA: TGTGCCAGCAGCGCCTACAGGGCCAGCGAGCAGTACTTC

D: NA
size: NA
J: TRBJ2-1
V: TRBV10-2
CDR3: CASSSRPDHGNEQFF
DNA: TGCGCCAGCAGTAGCCGACCCGATCACGGGAATGAGCAGTTCTTC

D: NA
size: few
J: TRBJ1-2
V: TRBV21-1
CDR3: CASSKGAEANYGYTF
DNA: TGTGCCAGCAGCAAAGGGGCAGAAGCTAACTATGGCTACACCTTC

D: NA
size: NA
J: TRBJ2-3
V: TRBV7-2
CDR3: CASNSRDRWSDTQYF
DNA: TGTGCCAGCAACTCCCGGGACCGATGGTCAGATACGCAGTATTTT

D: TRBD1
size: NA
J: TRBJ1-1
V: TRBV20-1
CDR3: CRARDRTGKSSEAFF
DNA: TGCAGAGCTAGAGACCGGACAGGGAAGTCGTCTGAAGCTTTCTTT

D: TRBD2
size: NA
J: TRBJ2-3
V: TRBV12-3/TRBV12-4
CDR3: CASSLAGGNGDTQYF
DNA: TGTGCCAGCAGTTTAGCGGGAGGGAATGGAGATACGCAGTATTTT

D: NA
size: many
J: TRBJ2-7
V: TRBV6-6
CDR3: CASGTDYEQYF
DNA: TGTGCCAGCGGGACGGACTACGAGCAGTACTTC

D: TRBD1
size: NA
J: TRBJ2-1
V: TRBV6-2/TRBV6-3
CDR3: CASRTRTGGKNEQFF
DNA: TGTGCCAGCAGGACCCGGACAGGGGGCAAGAATGAGCAGTTCTTC

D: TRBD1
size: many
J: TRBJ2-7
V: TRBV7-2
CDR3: CASSLGGTGPYEQYF
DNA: TGTGCCAGCAGCTTAGGCGGGACAGGCCCCTACGAGCAGTACTTC

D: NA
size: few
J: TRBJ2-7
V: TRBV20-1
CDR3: CSADGRDGFLYEQYF
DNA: TGCAGTGCTGACGGAAGGGATGGGTTCCTCTACGAGCAGTACTTC

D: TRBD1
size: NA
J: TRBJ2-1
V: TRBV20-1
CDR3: CSASRTGGFDEQFF
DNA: TGCAGTGCTAGTAGGACAGGGGGCTTCGATGAGCAGTTCTTC

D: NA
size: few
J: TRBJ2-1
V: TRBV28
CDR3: CASSLTRDPNEQFF
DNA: TGTGCCAGCAGTTTAACCCGGGACCCCAATGAGCAGTTCTTC

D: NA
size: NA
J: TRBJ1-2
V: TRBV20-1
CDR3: CSASRRAGYTF
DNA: TGCAGTGCTAGCCGGCGGGCTGGCTACACCTTC